The rows below give T cell receptor beta chains drawn from one sample of a study of CD8 T cells in Susac syndrome. TCRdb itself ran the immunoSEQ multiplex PCR reads through MiXCR, one entry per CDR3 protein. The sample holds approximately 270,000 distinct CDR3 sequences, 85% to 95% seen once. What was sequenced was CD4+ T cells from PBMCs. These receptors all come from a human donor with multiple sclerosis. Both conserved end residues are trimmed from each CDR3. Fields, in order: J gene, V gene, CDR3 protein.

j_call: TRBJ1-1
v_call: TRBV5-4
cdr3_aa: ASSQTGGITEAF

j_call: TRBJ1-2
v_call: TRBV6-6
cdr3_aa: ASSLVAALANYGYT

j_call: TRBJ1-3
v_call: TRBV29-1
cdr3_aa: SGGSSGNTIY

j_call: TRBJ2-3
v_call: TRBV30
cdr3_aa: AWSIGSSGATDTQY

j_call: TRBJ2-1
v_call: TRBV19
cdr3_aa: ASTAGTNNEQF

j_call: TRBJ2-3
v_call: TRBV7-2
cdr3_aa: ASSLRGGTTDTQY

j_call: TRBJ2-1
v_call: TRBV7-9
cdr3_aa: ASSTDRGSNEQF

j_call: TRBJ1-3
v_call: TRBV19
cdr3_aa: ASSPKRTSGNTIY

j_call: TRBJ2-5
v_call: TRBV12-3/TRBV12-4
cdr3_aa: ASSLAGLAETQY

j_call: TRBJ2-3
v_call: TRBV15
cdr3_aa: ATSGSGTATDTQY

j_call: TRBJ1-3
v_call: TRBV29-1
cdr3_aa: SVVASGTIY

j_call: TRBJ2-1
v_call: TRBV10-3
cdr3_aa: AIRPLADYNEQF

j_call: TRBJ1-1
v_call: TRBV7-2
cdr3_aa: ASSPGQGSEAF

j_call: TRBJ1-1
v_call: TRBV20-1
cdr3_aa: SARDPQGPNTEAF

j_call: TRBJ1-1
v_call: TRBV29-1
cdr3_aa: SAEAMRTEAF

j_call: TRBJ2-5
v_call: TRBV2
cdr3_aa: ASSEDRGWQETQY

j_call: TRBJ2-3
v_call: TRBV29-1
cdr3_aa: SVGGGGDTDTQY

j_call: TRBJ1-5
v_call: TRBV20-1
cdr3_aa: SATAGPGQPQH

j_call: TRBJ1-3
v_call: TRBV30
cdr3_aa: AWSVRGSYSGNTIY

j_call: TRBJ2-4
v_call: TRBV5-6
cdr3_aa: ASSLTQGGPKNIQY

j_call: TRBJ1-1
v_call: TRBV5-6
cdr3_aa: ASSKLARNTEAF

j_call: TRBJ2-5
v_call: TRBV24-1
cdr3_aa: ATSDGTDVGETQY

j_call: TRBJ2-1
v_call: TRBV5-1
cdr3_aa: ASSSPRTGGDPFRHNEQF

j_call: TRBJ2-2
v_call: TRBV3-1
cdr3_aa: ASSQGRSNTGELF

j_call: TRBJ2-5
v_call: TRBV29-1
cdr3_aa: SVRTGQETQY

j_call: TRBJ1-5
v_call: TRBV5-6
cdr3_aa: ASSVRAKRGPQH

j_call: TRBJ1-5
v_call: TRBV30
cdr3_aa: AWSPIGQGTGNQPQH

j_call: TRBJ2-1
v_call: TRBV20-1
cdr3_aa: SAEDRYNEQF

j_call: TRBJ1-1
v_call: TRBV11-3
cdr3_aa: ASSLDLLQGREAF

j_call: TRBJ2-5
v_call: TRBV2
cdr3_aa: ASSEGTGGTHETQY

j_call: TRBJ1-1
v_call: TRBV12-3/TRBV12-4
cdr3_aa: ASTEGNTEAF

j_call: TRBJ2-1
v_call: TRBV9
cdr3_aa: ASSVERANEQF

j_call: TRBJ1-5
v_call: TRBV30
cdr3_aa: AWKEAGSNQPQH

j_call: TRBJ2-5
v_call: TRBV6-5
cdr3_aa: ASRPQGSKETQY

j_call: TRBJ2-1
v_call: TRBV4-1
cdr3_aa: ASSQDDRAGNEQF

j_call: TRBJ1-2
v_call: TRBV7-2
cdr3_aa: ASRPNGPEGYT

j_call: TRBJ1-1
v_call: TRBV6-6
cdr3_aa: ASTATGANTEAF

j_call: TRBJ2-3
v_call: TRBV29-1
cdr3_aa: SAVGSGESTDTQY

j_call: TRBJ1-1
v_call: TRBV12-3/TRBV12-4
cdr3_aa: ASSWTGGKNTEAF

j_call: TRBJ1-3
v_call: TRBV7-9
cdr3_aa: ASRGGSSGNTIY

j_call: TRBJ1-1
v_call: TRBV4-1
cdr3_aa: ASSQESTSRAF

j_call: TRBJ1-5
v_call: TRBV5-6
cdr3_aa: ASSLGPQPQH

j_call: TRBJ2-7
v_call: TRBV9
cdr3_aa: ASSSTPGTASEQY

j_call: TRBJ1-6
v_call: TRBV6-4
cdr3_aa: ASSDTSGRTPLH

j_call: TRBJ1-2
v_call: TRBV30
cdr3_aa: AWSRAQGTYGYT

j_call: TRBJ1-1
v_call: TRBV5-1
cdr3_aa: ASSFSRGAEAF

j_call: TRBJ2-2
v_call: TRBV7-9
cdr3_aa: ASSRTGGNTGELF